Each of the 26 T cell receptor beta chains below was sequenced from the same sample in a study of shared clonotypes between healthy human individuals. Some clones are missing from TCRdb's copy, which holds only in-frame ones; the method was immunoSEQ multiplex PCR. The sample lists roughly 1.5 million clones, 95% to 99% seen once, with roughly 0.45% in the top ten. Specimen: naive CD4+ T cells sorted from blood. Subset specified: CD45RA+ positively selected. The receptors were gathered from a young man in good health.

The chain recombines TRBV19 with TRBJ2-7, with 7 bases fitting TRBD1. Germline CDR1 reads LNHDA; CDR2 reads SQIVND (reference sequence). V lost 7 bases to trimming and J lost 2 bases; unmatched junction nucleotides: 5. The CDR3 covers 13 residues. In DNA form, the CDR3 reads TGTGCCAGTACCAAGACAGGGACCTACGAGCAGTACTTC. Protein product: CASTKTGTYEQYF.

V is TRBV19 and J is TRBJ1-5, with D possibly TRBD1 on 6 matching bases. The germline V gene has CDR1 LNHDA and CDR2 SQIVND (reference sequence). The CDR3 is made up of 15 amino acids. With 5 bases removed from V and 10 bases from J, the gap between germline ends came to 21 bases. In nucleotides, the CDR3 is TGTGCCAGTAGTTTGGACAGTTTATTTTATCGTCCCCAGCATTTT. It specifies CASSLDSLFYRPQHF.

This chain's CDR3 is CASSIRLAGGSGELFF. CDR3 coding DNA: TGTGCCAGTAGTATCCGACTAGCGGGAGGTAGCGGGGAGCTGTTTTTT. J is TRBJ2-2 and V is TRBV19; the match to TRBD2 covers 13 bases. The CDR3 extends over 16 amino acids. Losses at the gene ends were 3 bases for V and 7 bases for J; bases not matched to a gene: 5. From germline, CDR1 is LNHDA and CDR2 SQIVND (reference sequence).

To note about this clone: Other DNA sequences from this sample encode an identical CDR3 as well. The rearrangement uses TRBV2 and TRBJ2-1; D remains unclear. With 6 bases removed from V and 6 bases from J, the gap between germline ends came to 6 bases. This CDR3 contains 11 residues. Germline V gene sequence: CDR1 SNHLY, CDR2 FYNNEI. CDR3 sequence: CASRGGNEQFF. The CDR3, as DNA: TGTGCCAGCAGGGGCGGCAATGAGCAGTTCTTC.

The chain is built from TRBV6-5 and TRBJ2-1, with 7 nucleotides matching TRBD2. The CDR3 runs to 15 residues. CDR1 is MNHEY, CDR2 SVGAGI, per germline. V lost 6 bases and J lost 8; bases outside the gene matches: 13. DNA of the CDR3: TGTGCCAGCAGCCCGAGGGGCGGGAGATTCGATGAGCAGTTCTTC. It translates to CASSPRGGRFDEQFF.

The V call is TRBV28, the J call TRBJ2-7, with D hard to call. Deletions cut 3 bases from V and 4 bases from J, with 19 bases between. Germline CDR1 reads MDHEN; CDR2 reads SYDVKM. CDR3 size: 16 residues. As DNA, the CDR3 is TGTGCCAGCAGTTTTAGAGGCGTGTCAGAAACTTACGAGCAGTACTTC. It codes for CASSFRGVSETYEQYF.

The chain joins TRBV29-1 to TRBJ2-3; 11 bases line up with TRBD2. This CDR3 contains 12 residues. The germline gives CDR1 SQVTM, CDR2 ANQGSEA. J gave up 7 bases and V 7 bases, and 4 bases lay outside the gene matches. This chain's CDR3 is CSAGTSGYTQYF. CDR3 DNA: TGCAGCGCCGGGACTAGCGGTTATACGCAGTATTTT.

As concerns this clone: One junction end disagrees with the germline gene, perhaps due to a read error. This chain links TRBV18 with TRBJ2-2, with D perhaps TRBD1 (6 bases). Per germline, CDR1 KGHSH and CDR2 LQKENI. The CDR3 is 17 amino acids. CDR3 sequence (DNA): TGTGCCAGCTCCCCACTAGGCCGGGACAAATTCTCCGGGGAGCTGTTTTTT. Its translation is CASSPLGRDKFSGELFF.

CDR3 sequence (DNA): TGTGCCAGCAGCGTAACCCCGTCCGATGGCTACACCTTC. Translating gives CASSVTPSDGYTF. This rearrangement joins TRBV9 to TRBJ1-2; D gene ambiguous. The CDR3 contains 13 residues. CDR1 is SGDLS and CDR2 is YYNGEE in the germline V gene. The V end was cut by 1 base, the J end by 6 bases, with 10 bases between. Complete variable domain (other parts from reference TRBV9 and TRBJ1-2): DSGVTQTPKHLITATGQRVTLRCSPRSGDLSVYWYQQSLDQGLQFLIQYYNGEERAKGNILERFSAQQFPDLHSELNLSSLELGDSALYFCASSVTPSDGYTFGSGTRLTVV.

Turning to this clone: Other DNA sequences in this specimen translate into the identical CDR3. V gene TRBV18 combines with J gene TRBJ2-3, with D uncertain. The germline gives CDR1 KGHSH, CDR2 LQKENI. The CDR3 is made up of 12 amino acids. V dropped 3 bases and J dropped 3 bases, with 4 bases sitting between them. CDR3 protein: CASSPATDTQYF. The DNA for the CDR3 is TGTGCCAGCTCACCTGCTACAGATACGCAGTATTTT.

The V and J genes are TRBV15 and TRBJ2-1; D may be TRBD1 or TRBD2 (5 bases each). V was clipped by 3 bases and J by 8 bases, with 5 bases between them. Germline-derived CDR1 and CDR2 are LNHNV and YYDKDF (reference sequence). The CDR3 is 11 residues long. The CDR3 protein is CATSRGDEQFF. The CDR3 DNA reads TGTGCCACCAGCAGGGGGGATGAGCAGTTCTTC.

The chain couples TRBV5-1 to TRBJ2-3, with D hard to call. The CDR3 covers 16 residues. Germline CDR1 and CDR2: SGHRS and YFSETQ. V was clipped by 4 bases and J by 0 bases, with 15 bases between them. The CDR3 nucleotides read TGCGCCAGCAGCGACCGTGGTGGGTCTAGCACAGATACGCAGTATTTT. Amino acids: CASSDRGGSSTDTQYF.

The chain uses TRBV10-1 and TRBJ2-2, with D perhaps matching TRBD1 (5 bases). This CDR3 contains 14 residues. V was clipped by 6 bases and J by 0 bases, with 8 bases between them. Germline V gene sequence: CDR1 WNHNN, CDR2 SYGVQD (reference sequence). The CDR3 DNA sequence: TGCGCCAGCAGGACAGATGCGAACACCGGGGAGCTGTTTTTT. It encodes CASRTDANTGELFF.

V gene TRBV5-6 combines with J gene TRBJ1-4; D unclear. Looked up from germline, CDR1 is SGHDT and CDR2 is YYEEEE. Between the trimmed V and J ends, which lost 0 bases and 5 bases, there was a span of 2 bases. This CDR3 has 12 residues. The CDR3 DNA sequence: TGTGCCAGCAGCTTGGGGAATGAAAAACTGTTTTTT. This encodes CASSLGNEKLFF.

J is TRBJ2-7 and V is TRBV15; D gene ambiguous. The germline V and J ends were trimmed by 0 bases and 6 bases, with 9 bases remaining between them. CDR1 and CDR2 from the germline V gene are LNHNV and YYDKDF (reference sequence). This CDR3 has 13 amino acids. The CDR3 loop is CATSREKRSEQYF. In DNA, the CDR3 is TGTGCCACCAGCAGAGAAAAAAGGAGCGAGCAGTACTTC.

The rearrangement uses TRBV2 and TRBJ2-1; 7 bases map to TRBD2. This CDR3 is built from 14 residues. Germline CDR1 is SNHLY and CDR2 is FYNNEI. The V segment lost 7 bases and the J segment 2 bases; nucleotides outside the gene matches: 5. DNA for the CDR3: TGTGCCAGCAACCGAGGACTAGCCTACAATGAGCAGTTCTTC. It yields the protein CASNRGLAYNEQFF.

The chain couples TRBV19 to TRBJ1-5; D gene uncertain. CDR3 length equals 15 residues. CDR1 is LNHDA, CDR2 SQIVND, per germline (reference sequence). Trimming shortened V by 3 bases and J by 1 base, and 10 bases separated the two germline ends. CDR3 sequence reads: CASSMEGVSNQPQHF. CDR3 in DNA: TGTGCCAGTAGTATGGAAGGTGTAAGCAATCAGCCCCAGCATTTT.

The chain joins TRBV5-1 to TRBJ2-5; 8 positions agree with TRBD1. The CDR3 has 14 amino acids. In germline, CDR1 is SGHRS, CDR2 YFSETQ. Unmatched junction bases numbered 8, after V lost 5 bases and J lost 5 bases. The chain's CDR3 is CASSSPDREETQYF. The CDR3, as DNA: TGCGCCAGCAGTTCCCCGGACAGGGAGGAGACCCAGTACTTC.

This sequence joins TRBV7-2 and TRBJ1-1; TRBD1 matches at 7 bases. CDR3 size: 16 residues. Trimming took 6 bases from V and 0 from J; bases not matched to a gene: 10. Germline-derived CDR1 and CDR2 are SGHTA and FQGNSA. Here the CDR3 DNA reads TGTGCCAGCAGGGGACAGCCCCAACCCGTGAACACTGAAGCTTTCTTT. Protein product: CASRGQPQPVNTEAFF.

The chain couples TRBV19 to TRBJ1-5; TRBD1 matches 7 bases. Germline-derived CDR1 and CDR2 are LNHDA and SQIVND (reference sequence). This CDR3 region has 15 residues. Trimming took 5 bases from V and 3 from J; bases not matched to a gene: 7. CDR3 protein: CASSPRDRPNQPQHF. The CDR3 bases are TGTGCCAGTAGTCCGCGGGACAGACCCAATCAGCCCCAGCATTTT.

The gene calls are TRBV19 and TRBJ2-1; TRBD2 aligns across 13 bases. With V trimmed by 7 bases and J by 8 bases, 5 bases remained unmatched. The CDR3 has 14 residues. Germline assignment: CDR1 LNHDA and CDR2 SQIVND (reference sequence). The CDR3 DNA sequence: TGTGCCAGTAACGTACTAGCGGGAGGGTATGAGCAGTTCTTC. Amino acid sequence: CASNVLAGGYEQFF.

The chain is built from TRBV28 and TRBJ1-5; no clear D gene. This CDR3 comprises 13 residues. The germline V gene has CDR1 MDHEN and CDR2 SYDVKM. V was pared by 7 bases and J by 0 bases, with 7 bases between. DNA of the CDR3: TGTGCCAGCACGACAAATAGCAATCAGCCCCAGCATTTT. This gives the protein CASTTNSNQPQHF.

The J gene is TRBJ1-3, the V gene TRBV29-1, with D hard to call. CDR1 and CDR2 (germline): SQVTM, ANQGSEA. Trimming pared 7 bases from V and 0 bases from J, leaving 10 bases between. This CDR3 comprises 13 residues. CDR3 in amino acids: CSARGDSGNTIYF. The CDR3, as DNA: TGCAGCGCCCGGGGAGACTCTGGAAACACCATATATTTT.

This clone was found once. V usage is TRBV5-1 and J usage is TRBJ1-2, with TRBD1 identical over 9 bases. CDR3 length equals 16 residues. V was pared by 0 bases and J by 1 base, with 4 bases of the junction left unmatched. In germline, CDR1 is SGHRS, CDR2 YFSETQ. CDR3 in DNA: TGCGCCAGCAGCTTGGGGGACAGGGTGATTAACTATGGCTACACCTTC. Its protein is CASSLGDRVINYGYTF.

The CDR3 here is CASSPTGSSYEQYF. As DNA, the CDR3 is TGTGCCAGCAGTCCGACAGGGAGCTCCTACGAGCAGTACTTC. The chain couples TRBV28 to TRBJ2-7; TRBD1 agrees at 7 bases. In germline, CDR1 is MDHEN, CDR2 SYDVKM. CDR3 length: 14 residues. The J segment lost 0 bases and the V segment lost 5 bases, leaving 4 bases of the junction unmatched.

This chain joins TRBV7-8 and TRBJ2-7, with 7 bases lining up with TRBD1. Trimming removed 4 bases from V and 11 bases from J; junction bases left unmatched: 11. Germline-derived CDR1 and CDR2 are SGHVS and FQNEAQ. The CDR3 length is 13 residues. The CDR3 protein is CASSSRTTGVKYF. The CDR3 nucleotides are TGTGCCAGCAGCTCTAGGACCACAGGGGTTAAGTACTTC.